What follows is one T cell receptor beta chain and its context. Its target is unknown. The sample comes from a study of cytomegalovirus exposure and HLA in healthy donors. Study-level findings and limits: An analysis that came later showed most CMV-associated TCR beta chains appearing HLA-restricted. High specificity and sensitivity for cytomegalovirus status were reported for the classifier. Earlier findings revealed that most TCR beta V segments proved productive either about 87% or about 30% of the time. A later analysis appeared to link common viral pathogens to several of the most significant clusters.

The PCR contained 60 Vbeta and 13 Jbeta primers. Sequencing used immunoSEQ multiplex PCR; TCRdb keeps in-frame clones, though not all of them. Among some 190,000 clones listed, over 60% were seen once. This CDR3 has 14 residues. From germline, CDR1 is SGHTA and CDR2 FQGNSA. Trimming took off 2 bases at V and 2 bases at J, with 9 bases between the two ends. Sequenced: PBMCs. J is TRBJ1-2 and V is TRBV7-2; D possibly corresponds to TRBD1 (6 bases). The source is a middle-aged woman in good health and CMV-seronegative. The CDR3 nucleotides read TGTGCCAGCAGCTTAAACAGGGCAAACTATGGCTACACCTTC. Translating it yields CASSLNRANYGYTF.